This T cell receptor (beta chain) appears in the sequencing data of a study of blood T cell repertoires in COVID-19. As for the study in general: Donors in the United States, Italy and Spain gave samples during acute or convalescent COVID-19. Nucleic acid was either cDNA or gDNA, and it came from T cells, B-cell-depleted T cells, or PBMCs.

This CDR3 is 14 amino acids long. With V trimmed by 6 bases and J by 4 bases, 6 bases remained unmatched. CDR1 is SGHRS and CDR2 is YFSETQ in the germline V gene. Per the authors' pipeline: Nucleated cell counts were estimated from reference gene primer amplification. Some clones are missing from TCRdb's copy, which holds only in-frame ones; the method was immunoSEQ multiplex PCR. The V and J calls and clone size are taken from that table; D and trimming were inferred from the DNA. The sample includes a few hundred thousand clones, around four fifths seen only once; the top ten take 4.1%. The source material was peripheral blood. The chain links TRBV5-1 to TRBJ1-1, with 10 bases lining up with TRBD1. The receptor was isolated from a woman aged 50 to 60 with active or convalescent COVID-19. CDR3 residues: CASTGDRGGTEAFF. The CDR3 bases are TGCGCCAGCACCGGGGACAGGGGAGGCACTGAAGCTTTCTTT.